Included here is one TCR beta chain sequence, with context. Participants' own reports of clinical history determined their cohort assignment. Assay: immunoSEQ multiplex PCR; the TCRdb copy retains only in-frame clones and omits some. This table has 140,000 to 150,000 clones, more than 80% appearing once. The sample belongs to a study of blood T cell repertoires in COVID-19. The overall study: PBMCs, B-cell-depleted T cells, or T cells provided the cDNA or gDNA that made up the material.

V was clipped by 4 bases and J by 2 bases; unmatched bases: 3. The CDR3 sequence is 15 residues long. Looked up from germline, CDR1 is SGHDN and CDR2 is FVKESK. This sequence joins TRBV14 and TRBJ2-3; 10 nucleotides agree with TRBD2. Sequencing used PBMCs or T cells enriched from blood (not recorded which). This TCR derives from a man aged 45-65 years who had recovered from COVID-19. CDR3 amino acids: CASSLLAGSTDTQYF. The CDR3 nucleotides are TGTGCCAGCAGCCTACTAGCGGGATCCACAGATACGCAGTATTTT.